This paragraph covers one TCR beta chain sequence. This record belongs to a study of cytomegalovirus exposure and HLA in healthy donors. Study-wide context: Early released data had approximately 86 million unique TCRs, all coming from HLA-typed donors.

Trimming pared 2 bases from V and 5 bases from J, leaving 15 bases between. CDR3 size: 15 residues. Germline V gene lookup returns CDR1 SEHNR and CDR2 FQNEAQ (reference sequence). The primer mix had 60 Vbeta and 13 Jbeta primers. Sequencing was performed with immunoSEQ multiplex PCR; in TCRdb, only in-frame clones are kept and a portion is missing. The table records roughly 160,000 clones, 84% of them present only once. This rearrangement joins TRBV7-9 to TRBJ1-1; weak D call: TRBD1 (5 bases). Sequenced sample: PBMCs. This TCR came from a boy aged 2 to 10 in good health and CMV-seronegative. CDR3 loop: CASSLRNGRGTEAFF. Here the CDR3 DNA reads TGTGCCAGCAGCTTAAGGAATGGGCGGGGGACTGAAGCTTTCTTT.